The clone carrying this TCR beta chain was picked up a small number of times. These data belong to a study of low-dose radiotherapy and immunotherapy resistance in tumors. As for the study in general: It was 1 Gy per fraction every two weeks that Cohort 2 received, adding up to 13 Gy over 26 weeks.

First-strand cDNA used TRAV- and TRBV-specific primers, covering alpha and beta chains. TCR amplification involved about 18 PCR cycles with a constant-region primer and V-primer adapter. TCRdb used MiXCR to reprocess the reads, holding one entry per CDR3 protein. Of 14,000 to 15,000 distinct CDR3 sequences in the sample, roughly 50% were seen once. Trimming shortened V by 5 bases and J by 7 bases, and 15 bases separated the two germline ends. Germline CDR1 MGHDK, CDR2 SYGVNS. This CDR3 region has 15 residues. Treatment of the donors consisted of nivolumab and ipilimumab (plus aspirin, low-dose cyclophosphamide and low-dose radiotherapy).

The TCR comes from a human donor with advanced metastatic prostate, ovarian, gallbladder or colorectal cancer (not recorded which). This table probably holds off-target reads from a library built for another chain. V and J are TRBV25-1 and TRBJ1-6; no firm D call. In DNA form, the CDR3 reads TGTGCCAGCAGTTACCCTCAGGACGGGAATTCACCCCTCCACTTT. Translating it yields CASSYPQDGNSPLHF.